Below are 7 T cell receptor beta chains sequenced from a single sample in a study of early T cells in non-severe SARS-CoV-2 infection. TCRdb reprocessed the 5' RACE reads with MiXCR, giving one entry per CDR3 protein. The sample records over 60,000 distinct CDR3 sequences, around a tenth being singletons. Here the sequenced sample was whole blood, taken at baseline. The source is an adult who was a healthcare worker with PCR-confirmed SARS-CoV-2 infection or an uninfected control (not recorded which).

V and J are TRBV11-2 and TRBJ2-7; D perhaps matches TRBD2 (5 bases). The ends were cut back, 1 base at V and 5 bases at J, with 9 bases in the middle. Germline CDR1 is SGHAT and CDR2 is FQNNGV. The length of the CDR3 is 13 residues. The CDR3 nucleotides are TGTGCCAGCAGCTTAGTGCTAGCTAACGAGCAGTACTTC. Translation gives CASSLVLANEQYF.

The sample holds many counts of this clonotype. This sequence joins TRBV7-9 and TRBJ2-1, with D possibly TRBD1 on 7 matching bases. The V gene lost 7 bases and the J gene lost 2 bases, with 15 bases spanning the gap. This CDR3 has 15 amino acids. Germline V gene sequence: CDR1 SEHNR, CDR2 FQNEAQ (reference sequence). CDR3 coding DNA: TGTGCCAGCACAACAGGAGGGGGCACCTACAATGAGCAGTTCTTC. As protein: CASTTGGGTYNEQFF.

The CDR3 here is CASSVTGLQETQYF. Written as DNA, the CDR3 is TGTGCCAGCAGCGTCACGGGGCTCCAAGAGACCCAGTACTTC. V is TRBV9 and J is TRBJ2-5; D tentatively reads TRBD1 or TRBD2 (5 bases each). Trimming stripped 2 bases from V and 1 base from J, with 9 bases between. The CDR3 spans 14 residues. Germline loops: CDR1 SGDLS, CDR2 YYNGEE.

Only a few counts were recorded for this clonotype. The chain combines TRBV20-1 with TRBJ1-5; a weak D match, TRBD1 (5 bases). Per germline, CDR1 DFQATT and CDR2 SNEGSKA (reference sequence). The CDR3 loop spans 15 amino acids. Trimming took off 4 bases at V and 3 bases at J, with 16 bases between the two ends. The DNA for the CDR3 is TGCAGTGCTATCGAGATGGGCAGGGACAATCAGCCCCAGCATTTT. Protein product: CSAIEMGRDNQPQHF.

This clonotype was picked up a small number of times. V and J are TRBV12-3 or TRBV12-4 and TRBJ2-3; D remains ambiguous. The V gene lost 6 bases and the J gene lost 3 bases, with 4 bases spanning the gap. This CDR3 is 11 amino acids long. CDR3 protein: CASRRTDTQYF. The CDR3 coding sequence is TGTGCCAGCAGGCGAACAGATACGCAGTATTTT.

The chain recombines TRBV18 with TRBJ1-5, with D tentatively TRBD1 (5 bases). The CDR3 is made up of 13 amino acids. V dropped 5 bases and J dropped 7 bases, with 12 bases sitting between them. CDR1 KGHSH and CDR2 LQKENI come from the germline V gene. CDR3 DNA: TGTGCCAGCTCAAAAGGGAGGGACCAGCCCCAGCATTTT. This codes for CASSKGRDQPQHF.

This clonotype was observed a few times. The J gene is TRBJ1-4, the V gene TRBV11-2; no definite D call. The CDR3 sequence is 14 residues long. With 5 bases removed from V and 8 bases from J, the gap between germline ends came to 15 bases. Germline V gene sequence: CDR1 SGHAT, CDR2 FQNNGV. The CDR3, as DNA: TGTGCCAGCAGCCCTGGGTCTATCGGGGAAAAACTGTTTTTT. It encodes CASSPGSIGEKLFF.